A single T cell receptor beta chain is shown here with its context. Its antigen is still unknown. Primers used in a second PCR of about 7 to 12 cycles were a sample-barcoded 5' primer and a J-beta primer mix. Each CDR3 protein gets one entry after TCRdb re-called the 5' RACE reads with MiXCR. Here the sample spans almost 550,000 distinct CDR3 sequences, less than 25% being singletons. The length of the CDR3 is 12 residues. Germline CDR1 reads SGHTA; CDR2 reads FQGTGA. Trimming shortened V by 5 bases and J by 9 bases, and 14 bases separated the two germline ends. This sample is drawn from a study of blood T cells in healthy people across ages. Study details: Capture by template switching was about one barcoded beta molecule per two T cells.

Study results and limitations: What prevented conclusive comparison of naive and antigen-experienced cells was that PBMCs were unsorted.

These data are also associated with another study on T cells of mothers and their children. This second report adds: Each mother yielded more than 10 million TCR beta CDR3 reads. Each child yielded some 3 million reads. Persistent microchimeric T cell clones were not found at ~100 per million sensitivity.

Material for sequencing was blood. The chain joins TRBV7-3 to TRBJ2-7, with D possibly being TRBD1 or TRBD2 (5 bases each). This TCR came from a boy younger than 18 in good health. CDR3 region: CASSQGVGPQYF. As DNA, the CDR3 is TGTGCCAGCAGCCAGGGAGTGGGGCCGCAGTACTTC.